One and the same sample provided the 27 T cell receptor beta chains below, sequenced in a study of cytomegalovirus exposure and HLA in healthy donors. PCR was performed using 60 Vbeta and 13 Jbeta primers. Sequencing used immunoSEQ multiplex PCR; TCRdb keeps in-frame clones, though not all of them. The sample has over 150,000 clones; 75% to 85% are singletons. Material: PBMCs. These receptor sequences come from a boy aged 5-17 years in good health and CMV-seronegative.

The V gene is TRBV28, the J gene TRBJ2-3; 9 bases map to TRBD1. J lost 4 bases, V lost 5 bases, and 10 bases had no gene match. CDR1 is MDHEN and CDR2 is SYDVKM in the germline V gene. The CDR3 sequence is 16 residues long. Here the CDR3 reads CASSVWWDRDADTQYF. CDR3 nucleotides: TGTGCCAGCAGTGTTTGGTGGGACAGGGACGCAGATACGCAGTATTTT.

This clone was counted between two and nine times. The chain is built from TRBV14 and TRBJ2-2, with 12 positions matching TRBD2. Germline CDR1 SGHDN, CDR2 FVKESK. This CDR3 region has 16 residues. V shed 4 bases, J shed 7 bases, and the junction held 7 bases outside the gene matches. CDR3 in amino acids: CASSPRLAGEGGELFF. The DNA for the CDR3 is TGTGCCAGCAGCCCGAGACTAGCGGGAGAAGGCGGGGAGCTGTTTTTT.

The chain uses TRBV30 and TRBJ1-1; D is ambiguous. V lost 0 bases to trimming and J lost 11 bases, with 13 bases between them. Germline CDR1 and CDR2: GTSNPN and SVGIG (reference sequence). The CDR3 loop spans 12 amino acids. CDR3 in DNA: TGTGCCTGGAGTGTTCCGGGAAGACGTGCTTTCTTT. Its translation is CAWSVPGRRAFF.

The V and J genes are TRBV5-1 and TRBJ2-1, with D perhaps TRBD2 (5 bases). The V gene's germline CDR1 is SGHRS and CDR2 YFSETQ. Trimming left V 0 bases short and J 9 bases short, with 16 bases between. The CDR3 extends over 15 amino acids. The CDR3 nucleotides are TGCGCCAGCAGCTTGGAGGGCACCCCGAGGGTTGAGCAGTTCTTC. This sequence encodes CASSLEGTPRVEQFF.

V is TRBV11-2 and J is TRBJ2-6; 12 positions agree with TRBD2. The junction had 3 bases not matched to a gene; V was cut back by 6 bases and J by 0 bases. The CDR3 length is 17 residues. CDR1 and CDR2 (germline): SGHAT, FQNNGV. The CDR3 region is CASRTSGGVSGANVLTF. CDR3 bases: TGTGCCAGCAGGACTAGCGGGGGCGTCTCTGGGGCCAACGTCCTGACTTTC.

CDR3 sequence: CASSSTASGTDTQYF. The CDR3 coding sequence is TGCGCCAGCAGCTCTACGGCTAGCGGGACAGATACGCAGTATTTT. The genes are TRBV4-1 and TRBJ2-3, with TRBD2 matching 8 bases. The CDR3 is 15 amino acids. The germline V gene has CDR1 MGHRA and CDR2 YSYEKL. Germline trimming cut 5 bases from V and 3 bases from J; bases unmatched to any gene: 7.

This sequence joins TRBV19 and TRBJ2-1; 7 positions agree with TRBD2. CDR3 length: 17 residues. Trimming took 0 bases from V and 3 from J; bases not matched to a gene: 8. Germline CDR1 LNHDA, CDR2 SQIVND (reference sequence). CDR3 region: CASSIDPRTSVYNEQFF. CDR3 nucleotides: TGTGCCAGTAGTATAGATCCGCGCACTAGCGTCTACAATGAGCAGTTCTTC.

This chain links TRBV7-2 with TRBJ1-1; D is perhaps TRBD1 (5 bases). Germline assignment: CDR1 SGHTA and CDR2 FQGNSA. The CDR3 length is 12 residues. The ends were cut back, 5 bases at V and 9 bases at J, with 13 bases in the middle. CDR3 sequence reads: CASSPSDTQAFF. DNA for the CDR3: TGTGCCAGCAGCCCCTCGGACACACAAGCTTTCTTT.

The chain uses TRBV29-1 and TRBJ1-4; 11 nucleotides line up with TRBD1. The junction had 4 bases not matched to a gene; V was cut back by 6 bases and J by 4 bases. The CDR3 is 14 amino acids. CDR1 is SQVTM and CDR2 is ANQGSEA in the germline V gene. The CDR3 DNA is TGCAGCGTAGGGGACAGGGGGAATAATGAAAAACTGTTTTTT. Residues: CSVGDRGNNEKLFF.

This clone was counted a single time. Here the CDR3 DNA reads TGCGCCAGCAGGATGGGGACGGGGGGAGATACTGAAGCTTTCTTT. This gives the protein CASRMGTGGDTEAFF. The J gene is TRBJ1-1, the V gene TRBV5-1; possibly TRBD1 for D (5 bases). V lost 5 bases and J lost 5, with 19 bases in between. The CDR3 consists of 15 residues. Germline V lookup: CDR1 SGHRS, CDR2 YFSETQ.

There are a few counts of this clone. The chain carries TRBV18 and TRBJ2-1; 7 nucleotides agree with TRBD1. This CDR3 is 15 amino acids long. Losses at the gene ends were 2 bases for V and 5 bases for J; bases not matched to a gene: 6. The germline CDR1 and CDR2 sequences are KGHSH and LQKENI. CDR3 sequence: CASSPATGLDNEQFF. The CDR3 coding sequence is TGTGCCAGCTCACCAGCGACAGGGTTGGACAATGAGCAGTTCTTC.

This chain uses TRBV5-6 with TRBJ1-1; D unresolved. The CDR3 runs 13 residues. V was shortened by 0 bases and J by 2 bases, with 5 bases between the two germline ends. CDR1 is SGHDT, CDR2 YYEEEE, per germline. CDR3: CASSLDFNTEAFF. The DNA for the CDR3 is TGTGCCAGCAGCTTGGACTTTAACACTGAAGCTTTCTTT.

A word on this clone: The sample carries other DNA sequences with the same CDR3. The V call is TRBV11-3, the J call TRBJ1-2, with D tentatively TRBD1 (5 bases). The CDR3 extends over 15 amino acids. In germline, CDR1 is SGHNT, CDR2 YENEEA. Trimming left V 4 bases short and J 3 bases short, with 15 bases between. This CDR3 is CASSSYQEGDYGYTF. In DNA, the CDR3 is TGTGCCAGCAGCTCATACCAGGAAGGGGACTATGGCTACACCTTC.

The chain uses TRBV10-3 and TRBJ1-6; TRBD1 aligns across 7 bases. J lost 2 bases, V lost 0 bases, and 7 bases had no gene match. CDR3 size: 18 residues. Germline CDR1 and CDR2: ENHRY and SYGVKD. CDR3 sequence reads: CAISESTGLRAYNSPLHF. As DNA, the CDR3 is TGTGCCATCAGTGAGTCGACAGGGTTAAGGGCCTATAATTCACCCCTCCACTTT.

The chain employs TRBV14 and TRBJ1-2; TRBD1 might be the D (5 bases). Deletions cut 0 bases from V and 14 bases from J, with 22 bases between. Germline V lookup: CDR1 SGHDN, CDR2 FVKESK. The CDR3 loop spans 15 amino acids. The CDR3 loop reads CASSQDYGAGRTRTF. The CDR3 DNA sequence: TGTGCCAGCAGCCAAGATTATGGGGCAGGGCGGACCAGGACCTTC.

The rearrangement uses TRBV29-1 and TRBJ2-2; D call uncertain. The CDR3 is 14 residues long. V was clipped by 1 base and J by 4 bases, with 10 bases between them. Looked up from germline, CDR1 is SQVTM and CDR2 is ANQGSEA. The CDR3 bases are TGCAGCGTTGAAGGGGCAGATCCCACCGGGGAGCTGTTTTTT. It codes for CSVEGADPTGELFF.

This chain uses TRBV19 with TRBJ2-5, with 11 bases fitting TRBD2. The CDR3 covers 14 residues. CDR1 LNHDA and CDR2 SQIVND come from the germline V gene (reference sequence). V lost 2 bases to trimming and J lost 5 bases; unmatched junction nucleotides: 1. CDR3 residues: CASSIPSGGETQYF. The CDR3 DNA reads as TGTGCCAGTAGTATACCTAGCGGGGGGGAGACCCAGTACTTC.

The rearrangement uses TRBV27 and TRBJ1-4, with 8 bases that match TRBD1. CDR3 length equals 14 residues. With 8 bases clipped from V and 7 bases from J, the junction kept 9 bases outside the gene matches. CDR1 is MNHEY, CDR2 SMNVEV, per germline (reference sequence). CDR3 residues: CASGRGRTVEKLFF. Here the CDR3 DNA reads TGTGCCAGCGGCAGGGGGCGGACGGTTGAAAAACTGTTTTTT.

The chain carries TRBV5-1 and TRBJ1-2, with TRBD1 identical over 9 bases. CDR1 and CDR2 (germline): SGHRS, YFSETQ. This CDR3 region has 16 residues. The ends lost 0 bases at V and 2 bases at J; junction bases unmatched: 5. The CDR3 coding sequence is TGCGCCAGCAGCTTGGGCCGGGACAGGGCGAACTATGGCTACACCTTC. This sequence encodes CASSLGRDRANYGYTF.

This chain links TRBV5-8 with TRBJ1-5; D possibly corresponds to TRBD1 (6 bases). This CDR3 comprises 15 residues. CDR1 and CDR2 from the germline V gene are SGHTS and YDEGEE. V was trimmed by 4 bases and J by 0 bases, leaving 11 bases between them. In DNA, the CDR3 is TGTGCCAGCAGCGGGGGACAAACTAGCAATCAGCCCCAGCATTTT. Its protein product is CASSGGQTSNQPQHF.

The V gene is TRBV10-3, the J gene TRBJ2-7; 10 nucleotides match TRBD2. The CDR3 length is 15 residues. Germline V CDR1 and CDR2: ENHRY, SYGVKD. V shed 4 bases, J shed 2 bases, and the junction held 5 bases outside the gene matches. CDR3 protein: CAISATSGSAYEQYF. In DNA, the CDR3 is TGTGCCATCAGTGCGACTAGCGGGTCCGCCTACGAGCAGTACTTC.

This clone was found once. V gene TRBV5-1 combines with J gene TRBJ1-5, with 7 bases matching TRBD1. This CDR3 region has 14 residues. From germline, CDR1 is SGHRS and CDR2 YFSETQ. The J segment lost 4 bases and the V segment lost 1 base, leaving 2 bases of the junction unmatched. DNA for the CDR3: TGCGCCAGCAGCTTGACAGGGGATAATCAGCCCCAGCATTTT. This codes for CASSLTGDNQPQHF.

The chain has TRBV4-2 and TRBJ2-7; 12 bases map to TRBD2. Looked up from germline, CDR1 is LGHNA and CDR2 is YNFKEQ. The CDR3 is made up of 16 amino acids. Trimming removed 4 bases from V and 2 bases from J; junction bases left unmatched: 6. DNA for the CDR3: TGTGCCAGCAGCCGCCGACTAGCGGGAGAGCCCTACGAGCAGTACTTC. Its translation is CASSRRLAGEPYEQYF.

This clone was seen a handful of times. The CDR3 coding sequence is TGTGCCAGCAGTTCGGCCAGCGGGAGGATCTACGAGCAGTACTTC. Translated, it gives CASSSASGRIYEQYF. J is TRBJ2-7 and V is TRBV6-4, with TRBD2 identical over 9 bases. The CDR3 covers 15 residues. After removal of 5 bases from V and 3 bases from J, the junction contained 8 bases not matched to a gene. Germline loops: CDR1 MRHNA, CDR2 SNTAGT.

V and J are TRBV7-2 and TRBJ1-1; D might be TRBD1 (5 bases). Trimming pared 1 base from V and 5 bases from J, leaving 14 bases between. Looked up from germline, CDR1 is SGHTA and CDR2 is FQGNSA. The CDR3 covers 15 residues. The CDR3 nucleotides are TGTGCCAGCAGCTTAGACAGCAGGGTTTTTACTGAAGCTTTCTTT. It specifies CASSLDSRVFTEAFF.

The chain is built from TRBV19 and TRBJ2-3, with 11 positions matching TRBD1. The CDR3 is 16 residues long. V was clipped by 5 bases and J by 1 base; unmatched bases: 5. Germline V gives CDR1 LNHDA, CDR2 SQIVND (reference sequence). The CDR3 DNA is TGTGCCAGTAGTGGAGGGACAGGGGGACGCACAGATACGCAGTATTTT. Translation: CASSGGTGGRTDTQYF.

This rearrangement joins TRBV11-1 to TRBJ2-5; no clear D gene. In germline, CDR1 is SGHAT, CDR2 FQDESV (reference sequence). V was clipped by 1 base and J by 2 bases, with 8 bases between them. The CDR3 covers 14 residues. The CDR3 loop is CASSLGAGQETQYF. The CDR3 DNA sequence: TGTGCCAGCAGCTTAGGAGCAGGACAAGAGACCCAGTACTTC.